These T cell receptor beta chains were read from a single sample in a study of blood T cells in healthy people across ages. TCRdb independently ran MiXCR on the 5' RACE reads; one entry per CDR3 protein. The sample yields about 1 million distinct CDR3 sequences, 40% to 45% seen once. Sequenced: blood. The source of these receptors is a woman aged 55-69 years in good health. CDR3s include the opening cysteine and the closing phenylalanine or tryptophan. The order of the fields is J gene, V gene, CDR3 protein.

j_gene: TRBJ2-7
v_gene: TRBV18
CDR3aa: CASCGQGTYEQYF

j_gene: TRBJ2-1
v_gene: TRBV27
CDR3aa: CASSLGDRKRNEQFF

j_gene: TRBJ2-7
v_gene: TRBV27
CDR3aa: CASSASGGGGEQYF

j_gene: TRBJ2-3
v_gene: TRBV5-1
CDR3aa: CASGGLAGLADTQYF

j_gene: TRBJ2-7
v_gene: TRBV20-1
CDR3aa: CSARDGQGLSYEQYF

j_gene: TRBJ2-4
v_gene: TRBV15
CDR3aa: CATARELGKNIQYF

j_gene: TRBJ2-7
v_gene: TRBV5-1
CDR3aa: CASSLGPGLAYEQYF

j_gene: TRBJ1-2
v_gene: TRBV27
CDR3aa: CASSLTGMVGGYTF

j_gene: TRBJ2-3
v_gene: TRBV12-3/TRBV12-4
CDR3aa: CASSDLASTDTQYF

j_gene: TRBJ2-5
v_gene: TRBV6-1
CDR3aa: CASSGGSTSSRETQYF

j_gene: TRBJ2-7
v_gene: TRBV5-1
CDR3aa: CASSSTQTSGSRNEQYF

j_gene: TRBJ1-2
v_gene: TRBV6-1
CDR3aa: CASSESGSNLRGYTF

j_gene: TRBJ2-7
v_gene: TRBV20-1
CDR3aa: CSARARLLGRGNPCEQYF

j_gene: TRBJ2-7
v_gene: TRBV6-5
CDR3aa: CASRELAGYEQYF

j_gene: TRBJ2-7
v_gene: TRBV6-2/TRBV6-3
CDR3aa: CASSPLGYEQYF

j_gene: NA
v_gene: TRBV3-1
CDR3aa: CASSPDGLNYEQYF

j_gene: TRBJ2-1
v_gene: TRBV20-1
CDR3aa: CSAPPSGTNNEQFF

j_gene: TRBJ2-1
v_gene: TRBV27
CDR3aa: CASKVLAGVEQFF

j_gene: TRBJ2-3
v_gene: TRBV29-1
CDR3aa: CSAPGGAGTSTDTQYF

j_gene: TRBJ2-5
v_gene: TRBV27
CDR3aa: CASRRAPGETQYF

j_gene: TRBJ2-5
v_gene: TRBV20-1
CDR3aa: CSARDVPRGEQYF

j_gene: TRBJ2-3
v_gene: TRBV5-1
CDR3aa: CANPRGFTPTDTQYF

j_gene: TRBJ2-1
v_gene: TRBV12-3/TRBV12-4
CDR3aa: CASSLSGSTQFF

j_gene: TRBJ2-3
v_gene: TRBV2
CDR3aa: CASSETGQSTDTQYF

j_gene: TRBJ2-7
v_gene: TRBV6-1
CDR3aa: CASIEKPYEQYF

j_gene: TRBJ2-1
v_gene: TRBV5-1
CDR3aa: CASSLVAGSSYNEQFF

j_gene: NA
v_gene: TRBV15
CDR3aa: CATCRERGANEQYF

j_gene: TRBJ2-1
v_gene: TRBV5-6
CDR3aa: CASSFRSPSYNEQFF

j_gene: TRBJ2-5
v_gene: TRBV4-1
CDR3aa: CASSQLGLVEETQYF

j_gene: TRBJ1-1
v_gene: TRBV12-3/TRBV12-4
CDR3aa: CASSQTGLSNTEAFF

j_gene: TRBJ2-3
v_gene: TRBV27
CDR3aa: CASSFNAGTDTQYF

j_gene: TRBJ2-5
v_gene: TRBV12-3/TRBV12-4
CDR3aa: CAGSTTGEGETQYF

j_gene: TRBJ2-3
v_gene: TRBV15
CDR3aa: CATSRGEDTQYF

j_gene: TRBJ1-1
v_gene: TRBV20-1
CDR3aa: CSASKGTHEGAFF

j_gene: TRBJ2-7
v_gene: TRBV3-1
CDR3aa: CASSQDQGAGGSYEQYF

j_gene: TRBJ2-2
v_gene: TRBV11-2
CDR3aa: CASSLKSVVGELFF

j_gene: TRBJ1-5
v_gene: TRBV6-1
CDR3aa: CASGKFSNQPQHF

j_gene: TRBJ2-5
v_gene: TRBV12-3/TRBV12-4
CDR3aa: CASSPRQGTETQYF

j_gene: TRBJ2-1
v_gene: TRBV29-1
CDR3aa: CSDRTSGFDEQFF

j_gene: TRBJ2-7
v_gene: TRBV7-2
CDR3aa: CASELLAGSYEQYF

j_gene: TRBJ2-7
v_gene: TRBV6-1
CDR3aa: CASSVTSASGNNEQYF